This T cell receptor (beta chain) was observed in a study of CD8+CD57+ T cells in acquired aplastic anemia listed by TCRdb under 2018. Context from the whole study: On average, sorted CD4+ and CD8+ cells yielded 3.2 ug of extracted DNA, with a range of 0.2 to 27.4 ug. CD8+CD57+ expansion was defined as frequency above the mean frequency observed in healthy subjects. Results the study describes overall, beyond this receptor: Patients and healthy controls showed no significant difference in CD8+ Simpson's diversity (P=0.060). Some 30 CD8+ CDR3 sequences were shared between patients and controls but appeared highly expressed in patients and within their immunodominant clones.

The patients picked for sequencing were ones in whom flow cytometry had shown an expansion of CD8+CD57+ cells. Every patient had severe acquired aplastic anemia, diagnosed using the International Study of Aplastic Anemia and Agranulocytosis and Camitta criteria. No therapy had been received by the patients at the time of blood sampling. TCR repertoires of sorted CD4+ and CD8+ blood T cells from severe aplastic anemia patients and healthy subjects were deep-sequenced in the study. Patients were enrolled under clinicaltrials.gov protocols 00001620, 01623167, 00001397, 00071045, 00081523 and 00961064 in the USA. Ficoll-Paque density gradient centrifugation was used to isolate peripheral blood mononuclear cells. Before DNA extraction, CD4+ and CD8+ T cells were sorted by FACS or by magnetic beads. Profiling of TCR beta VDJ combinations and CDR3 sequences used genomic DNA as the template. An Illumina HiSeq 2000 was used for TCR repertoire sequencing. The authors' pipeline ran thus. TRBV/TRBJ rearrangement plots, CDR3 size and DJ length profiles, and Simpson's diversity index were used to evaluate the repertoires. Whichever DNA sequence was most abundant in the deep sequencing data was defined as the immunodominant clone. CDR3 amino acid sequences were screened for sharing across subjects and compared with published repertoires and the VDJdb database. TCRdb reprocessed the public reads (quality trimming at Q25 with fastp, clone calling with MiXCR) and kept in-frame beta chains. Each record represents a unique CDR3 protein, reported with the most common genes and DNA among its rows. The V and J calls follow TCRdb's processing rather than the paper's. The sample profile shows 310,000 or so distinct CDR3 sequences; roughly 53% of them were found once. The ten most abundant clones make up 1.3% of the sample.

V is clipped by 7 bases and J by 7 bases, and the sequence between their germline boundaries is 16 bases long. The CDR3 runs 12 residues from the cysteine to the phenylalanine. Kept here is only the CDR3 DNA, which spans 36 bases and is read in frame from base 1. According to the germline V gene (reference sequence), CDR1 reads DFQATT and CDR2 reads SNEGSKA. With respect to this clonotype: Its antigen target is currently unknown. The input lacks base qualities; no much larger clone sits a single base away.

The chain employs TRBV20-1 and TRBJ2-5; a tentative D call is TRBD1 (5 bases match). Material: sorted CD4+, CD8+, or CD8+CD57+ T cells (not recorded which) from PBMCs. This receptor was identified in a human donor with aplastic anemia. The DNA is as follows: TGCAGTGGGGGCCTCGGCCTAGGGACCCAGTACTTC. It specifies CSGGLGLGTQYF.